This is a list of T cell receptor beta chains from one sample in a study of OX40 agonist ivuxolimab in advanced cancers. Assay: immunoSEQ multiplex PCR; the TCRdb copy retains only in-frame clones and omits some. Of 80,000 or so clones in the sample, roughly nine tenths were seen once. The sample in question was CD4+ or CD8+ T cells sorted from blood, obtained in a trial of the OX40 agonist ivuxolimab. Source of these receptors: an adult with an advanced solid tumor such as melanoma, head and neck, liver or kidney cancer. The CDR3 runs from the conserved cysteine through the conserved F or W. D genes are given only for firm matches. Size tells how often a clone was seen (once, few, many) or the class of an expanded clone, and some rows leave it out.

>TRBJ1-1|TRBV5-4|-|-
TGTGCCAGCAGCCCGGGAAGAGGGACGAGCACTGAAGCTTTCTTT
CASSPGRGTSTEAFF
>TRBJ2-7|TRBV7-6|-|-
TGTGCCAGCAGCTTATACACCGGGAGTGGGATCTCCTACGAGCAGTACTTC
CASSLYTGSGISYEQYF
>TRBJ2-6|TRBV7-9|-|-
TGTGCCAGCAGCTTAGTTTCCGGGACGCTAATCTCTGGGGCCAACGTCCTGACTTTC
CASSLVSGTLISGANVLTF
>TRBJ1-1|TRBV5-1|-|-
TGCGCCAGCAGCTTGGGAACATTCACTACCACTGAAGCTTTCTTT
CASSLGTFTTTEAFF
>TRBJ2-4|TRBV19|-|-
TGTGCCAGTAGTAATATCCCGGGGCCTTGGTACTTC
CASSNIPGPWYF
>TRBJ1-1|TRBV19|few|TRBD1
TGTGCCAGTAGTACGTACAGAGACAGGGGTGAAGCTTTCTTT
CASSTYRDRGEAFF
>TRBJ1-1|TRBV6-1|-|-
TGTGCCAGCAGTGAAGGGCTTGCGAACACTGAAGCTTTCTTT
CASSEGLANTEAFF
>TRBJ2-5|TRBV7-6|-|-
TGTGCCAGCATCTGGGTAAGAGAGACCCAGTACTTC
CASIWVRETQYF
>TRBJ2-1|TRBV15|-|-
TGTGCCACCAGCAGGGGGGTGGCGGTCTCCTACAATGAGCAGTTCTTC
CATSRGVAVSYNEQFF
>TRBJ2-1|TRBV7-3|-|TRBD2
TGTGCCAGCAGCTTATTGGGACTAGCGTACAATGAGCAGTTCTTC
CASSLLGLAYNEQFF
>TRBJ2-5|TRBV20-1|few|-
TGCAGTGCTAGAGATCAGACCCAGTACTTC
CSARDQTQYF
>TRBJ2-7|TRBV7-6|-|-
TGTGCCAGCAGCTTAGGGGGCAGGGCCGGCGAGCAGTACTTC
CASSLGGRAGEQYF
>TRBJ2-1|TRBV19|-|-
TGTGCCAGTAGTATAATTCTAGTGGGAAATGAGCAGTTCTTC
CASSIILVGNEQFF
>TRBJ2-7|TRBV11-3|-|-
TGTGCCAGCACCGTAAGGGTAGGTAACGGGGCCAACGAGCAGTACTTC
CASTVRVGNGANEQYF
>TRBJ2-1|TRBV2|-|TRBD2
TGTGCCAGCAACCTAGCGGGGGAAGAGCAGTTCTTC
CASNLAGEEQFF
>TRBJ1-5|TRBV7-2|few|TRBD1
TGTGCCAGCAGCTTAGGACAGGGACAGTATCAGCCCCAGCATTTT
CASSLGQGQYQPQHF
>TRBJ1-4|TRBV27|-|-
TGTGCCAGCAGTTTACAGGGCTGGGAAAAACTGTTTTTT
CASSLQGWEKLFF
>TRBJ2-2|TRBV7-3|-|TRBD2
TGTGCCAGCAGCTCCGGGCCCGGCCCCAGCGGGGGGGTCACCGGGGAGCTGTTTTTT
CASSSGPGPSGGVTGELFF
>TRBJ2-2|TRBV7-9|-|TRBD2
TGTGCCAGCAGCTTAGATGGAGCGGGGACCTACTCGGGGACCGGGGAGCTGTTTTTT
CASSLDGAGTYSGTGELFF
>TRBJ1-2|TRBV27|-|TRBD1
TGTGCCAGCAGTCCCCTCGGCAGGGGGCATGGCTACACCTTC
CASSPLGRGHGYTF
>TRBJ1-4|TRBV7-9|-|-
TGTGCCAGCGGTAATCTCGCGGCTAATGAAAAACTGTTTTTT
CASGNLAANEKLFF
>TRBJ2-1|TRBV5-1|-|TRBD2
TGCGCCAGCAGCGGAAGCGGGAGTTATGAGCAGTTCTTC
CASSGSGSYEQFF
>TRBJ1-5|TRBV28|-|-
TGTGCCAGCAGCACATTGGGGAGGGCGGTAGGCAATCAGCCCCAGCATTTT
CASSTLGRAVGNQPQHF
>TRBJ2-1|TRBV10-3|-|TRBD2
TGTGCCATCGGCCCCACCGGGACTAGCCCTTACAATGAGCAGTTCTTC
CAIGPTGTSPYNEQFF
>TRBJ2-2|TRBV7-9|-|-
TGTGCCAGCAGGGAGATGAACACCGGGGAGCTGTTTTTT
CASREMNTGELFF
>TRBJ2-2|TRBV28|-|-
TGTGCCACCCGAGTTCTAGCACGCACCGGGGAGCTGTTTTTT
CATRVLARTGELFF
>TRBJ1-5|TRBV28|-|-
TGTGCCAGCACGCGACGTAGCCAGCCCCAGCATTTT
CASTRRSQPQHF
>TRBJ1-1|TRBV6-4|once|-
TGTGCCAGCAGCTTCGGCTCGAACACTGAAGCTTTCTTT
CASSFGSNTEAFF
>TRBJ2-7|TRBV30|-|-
TGTGCCTGGAGTGTACCCGGGGGATACGAGCAGTACTTC
CAWSVPGGYEQYF
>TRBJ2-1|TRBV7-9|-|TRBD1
TGTGCCAGCAGCCAGGGGGCCCTCCAGGTTCAGGAGCAGTTCTTC
CASSQGALQVQEQFF
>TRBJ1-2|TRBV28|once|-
TGTGCCAGTCGGAGGGCCGGGAGCAACTATGGCTACACCTTC
CASRRAGSNYGYTF
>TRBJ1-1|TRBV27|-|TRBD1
TGTGCCAGCGGGGACAGGGCAGTTGAAGCTTTCTTT
CASGDRAVEAFF
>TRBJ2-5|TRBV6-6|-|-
TGTGCCAGCAGTAAACCGGGGGCCCAAGAGACCCAGTACTTC
CASSKPGAQETQYF
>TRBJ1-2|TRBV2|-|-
TGTGCCATCGCAGGGAACCCCTTCTATGGCTACACCTTC
CAIAGNPFYGYTF
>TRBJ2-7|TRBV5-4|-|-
TGTGCCAGCAGCCCACCCCCCGGGACACACCTACCCTACGAGCAGTACTTC
CASSPPPGTHLPYEQYF
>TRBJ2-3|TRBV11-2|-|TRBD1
TGTGCCAGCAGCCCCGACAGGGCCGCGACAGATACGCAGTATTTT
CASSPDRAATDTQYF
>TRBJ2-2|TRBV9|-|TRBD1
TGTGCCAGCAGCGAGACAGGGGGCAACACCGGGGAGCTGTTTTTT
CASSETGGNTGELFF
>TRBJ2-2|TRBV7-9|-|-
TGTGCCAGCAGCTTTTCCCTAGCCAGGGGCACCGGGGAGCTGTTTTTT
CASSFSLARGTGELFF
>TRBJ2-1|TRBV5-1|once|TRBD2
TGCGCCAGCAGCTACTGGGGGGCGGGAGGGTCCTACAATGAGCAGTTCTTC
CASSYWGAGGSYNEQFF
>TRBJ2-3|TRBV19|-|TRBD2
TGTGCCAGTAGTATACTAGCGGGGGCCTTCACAGATACGCAGTATTTT
CASSILAGAFTDTQYF
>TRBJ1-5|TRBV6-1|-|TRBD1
TGTGCCAGCAGTGGGACAGGGATGCAGCCCCAGCATTTT
CASSGTGMQPQHF
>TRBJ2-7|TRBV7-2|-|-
TGTGCCAGCAGCTTATCCCAGCCAAGCTACGAGCAGTACTTC
CASSLSQPSYEQYF
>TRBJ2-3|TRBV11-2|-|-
TGTGCCAGCAGCTTAGATAGTTGGCGAGTGCTGCCCCAACAGTATTTT
CASSLDSWRVLPQQYF
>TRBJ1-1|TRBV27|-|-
TGTGCCAGCAGTTTAGACGGGGTAAACCCCCGGAGCACTGAAGCTTTCTTT
CASSLDGVNPRSTEAFF
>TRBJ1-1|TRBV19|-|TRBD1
TGTGCCAGTAGTCATGACAGGGCAAACACTGAAGCTTTCTTT
CASSHDRANTEAFF
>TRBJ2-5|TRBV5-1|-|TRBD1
TGCGCCAGCAAGGCCCTAGGGGGCGAGGGAGAGACCCAGTACTTC
CASKALGGEGETQYF
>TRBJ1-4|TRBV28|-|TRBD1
TGTGCCAGCAGTTTTCCCGGACAGGACGAAAAACTGTTTTTT
CASSFPGQDEKLFF
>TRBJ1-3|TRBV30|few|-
TGTGCCTGGTGGCGGGGGGAAGACACCATATATTTT
CAWWRGEDTIYF
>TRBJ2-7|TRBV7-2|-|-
TGTGCCAGCAGCTTAGCGGGGACGGGCTACGAGCAGTACTTC
CASSLAGTGYEQYF
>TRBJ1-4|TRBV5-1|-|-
TGCGCCAGCAGCTTCAGTGCAACTAATGAAAAACTGTTTTTT
CASSFSATNEKLFF